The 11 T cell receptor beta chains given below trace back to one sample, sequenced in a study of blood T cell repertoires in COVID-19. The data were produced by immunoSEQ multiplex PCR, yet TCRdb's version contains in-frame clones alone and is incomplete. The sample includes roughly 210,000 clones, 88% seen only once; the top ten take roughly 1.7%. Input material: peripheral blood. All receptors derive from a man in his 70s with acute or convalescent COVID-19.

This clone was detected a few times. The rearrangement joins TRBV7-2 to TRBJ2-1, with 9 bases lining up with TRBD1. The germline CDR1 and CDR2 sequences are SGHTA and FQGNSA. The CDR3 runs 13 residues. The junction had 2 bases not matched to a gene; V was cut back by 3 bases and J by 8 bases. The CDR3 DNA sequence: TGTGCCAGCAGCTTTACAGGGGGCTATGAGCAGTTCTTC. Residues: CASSFTGGYEQFF.

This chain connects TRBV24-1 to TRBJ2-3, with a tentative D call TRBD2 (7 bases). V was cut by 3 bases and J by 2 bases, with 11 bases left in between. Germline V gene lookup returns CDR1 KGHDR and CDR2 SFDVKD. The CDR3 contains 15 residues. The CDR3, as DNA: TGTGCCACCAGTGATAAGCGGGACATCACAGATACGCAGTATTTT. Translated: CATSDKRDITDTQYF.

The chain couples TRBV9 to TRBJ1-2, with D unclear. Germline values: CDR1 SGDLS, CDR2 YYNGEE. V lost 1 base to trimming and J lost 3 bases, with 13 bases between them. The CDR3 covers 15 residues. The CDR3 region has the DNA TGTGCCAGCAGCGTAACCCCGAACGAGGACTATGGCTACACCTTC. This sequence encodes CASSVTPNEDYGYTF.

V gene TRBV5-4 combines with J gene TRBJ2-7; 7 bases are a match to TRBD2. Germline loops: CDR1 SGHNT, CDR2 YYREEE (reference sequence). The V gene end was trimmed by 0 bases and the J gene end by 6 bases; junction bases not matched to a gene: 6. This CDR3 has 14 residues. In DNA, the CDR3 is TGTGCCAGCAGCTTGGGTCAGGGAGGGTTCGAGCAGTACTTC. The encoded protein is CASSLGQGGFEQYF.

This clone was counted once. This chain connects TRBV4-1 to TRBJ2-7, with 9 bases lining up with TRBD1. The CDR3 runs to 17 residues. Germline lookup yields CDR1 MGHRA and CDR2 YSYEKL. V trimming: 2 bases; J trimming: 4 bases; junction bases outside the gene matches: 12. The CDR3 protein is CASSQQVMGGQGYEQYF. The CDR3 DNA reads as TGCGCCAGCAGCCAACAGGTAATGGGCGGACAGGGGTACGAGCAGTACTTC.

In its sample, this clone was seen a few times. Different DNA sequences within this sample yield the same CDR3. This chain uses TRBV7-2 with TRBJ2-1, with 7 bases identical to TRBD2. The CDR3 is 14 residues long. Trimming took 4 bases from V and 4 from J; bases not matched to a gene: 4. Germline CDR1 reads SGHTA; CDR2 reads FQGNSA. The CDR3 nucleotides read TGTGCCAGCAGCTCGCCGGGACTATACAATGAGCAGTTCTTC. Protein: CASSSPGLYNEQFF.

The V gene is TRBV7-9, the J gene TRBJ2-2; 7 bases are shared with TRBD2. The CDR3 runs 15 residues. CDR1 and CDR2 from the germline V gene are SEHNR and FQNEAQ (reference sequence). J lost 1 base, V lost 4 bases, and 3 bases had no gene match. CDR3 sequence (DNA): TGTGCCAGCAGCTCCCGGGGGGTGAACACCGGGGAGCTGTTTTTT. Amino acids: CASSSRGVNTGELFF.

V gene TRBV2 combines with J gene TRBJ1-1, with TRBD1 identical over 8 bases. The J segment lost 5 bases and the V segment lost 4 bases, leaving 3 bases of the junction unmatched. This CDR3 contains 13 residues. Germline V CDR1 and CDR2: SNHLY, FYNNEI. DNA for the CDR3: TGTGCCAGCAGTGCGGACAGGGATACTGAAGCTTTCTTT. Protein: CASSADRDTEAFF.

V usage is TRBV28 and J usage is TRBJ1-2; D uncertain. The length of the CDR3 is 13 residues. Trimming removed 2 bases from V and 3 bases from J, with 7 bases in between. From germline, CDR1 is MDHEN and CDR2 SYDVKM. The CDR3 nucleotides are TGTGCCAGCAGTTTAGGCGGGGACTATGGCTACACCTTC. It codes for CASSLGGDYGYTF.

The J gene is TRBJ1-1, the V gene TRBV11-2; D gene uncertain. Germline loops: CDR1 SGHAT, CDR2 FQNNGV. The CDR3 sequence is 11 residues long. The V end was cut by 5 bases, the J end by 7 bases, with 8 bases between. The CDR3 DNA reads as TGTGCCAGCAGCCGAGCTATTGAAGCTTTCTTT. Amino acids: CASSRAIEAFF.

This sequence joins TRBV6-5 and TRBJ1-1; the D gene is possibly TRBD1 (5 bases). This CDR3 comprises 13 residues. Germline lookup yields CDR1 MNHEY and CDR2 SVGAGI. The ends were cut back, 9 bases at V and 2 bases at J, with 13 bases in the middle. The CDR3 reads CASSDRPNTEAFF. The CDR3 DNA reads TGTGCCAGTTCTGACAGACCTAACACTGAAGCTTTCTTT.